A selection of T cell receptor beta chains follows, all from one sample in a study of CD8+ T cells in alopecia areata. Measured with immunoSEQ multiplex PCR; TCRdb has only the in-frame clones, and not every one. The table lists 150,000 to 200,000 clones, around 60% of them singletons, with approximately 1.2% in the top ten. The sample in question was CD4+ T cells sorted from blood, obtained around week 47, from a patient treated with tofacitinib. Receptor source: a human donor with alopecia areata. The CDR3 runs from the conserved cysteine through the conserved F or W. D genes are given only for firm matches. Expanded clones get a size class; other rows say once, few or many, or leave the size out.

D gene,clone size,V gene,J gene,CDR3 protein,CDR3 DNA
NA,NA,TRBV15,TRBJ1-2,CATSRAYEVDYGYTF,TGTGCCACCAGCAGAGCTTACGAGGTGGACTATGGCTACACCTTC
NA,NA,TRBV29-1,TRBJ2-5,CSVGVWEETQYF,TGCAGCGTTGGTGTCTGGGAAGAGACCCAGTACTTC
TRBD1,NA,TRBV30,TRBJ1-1,CAWRQPGTANTEAFF,TGTGCCTGGAGGCAACCCGGGACAGCGAACACTGAAGCTTTCTTT
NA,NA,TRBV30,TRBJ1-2,CAWARAGHGYTF,TGTGCCTGGGCCAGGGCAGGGCATGGCTACACCTTC
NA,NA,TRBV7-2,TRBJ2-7,CASSPVGVSGEQYF,TGTGCCAGCAGCCCCGTTGGGGTCTCGGGCGAGCAGTACTTC
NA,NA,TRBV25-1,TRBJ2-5,CASSESTGGETQYF,TGTGCCAGCAGTGAATCTACGGGTGGGGAGACCCAGTACTTC
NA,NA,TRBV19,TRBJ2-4,CASSPEEGAPQTLAKNIQYF,TGTGCCAGTAGCCCCGAGGAGGGAGCACCGCAAACTTTAGCCAAAAACATTCAGTACTTC
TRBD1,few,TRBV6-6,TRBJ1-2,CASIAQGAGGYTF,TGTGCCAGCATCGCACAGGGGGCTGGTGGCTACACCTTC
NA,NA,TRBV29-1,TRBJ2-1,CSVEDRGSYNEQFF,TGCAGCGTTGAAGATAGGGGGTCCTACAATGAGCAGTTCTTC
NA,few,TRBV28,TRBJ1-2,CASSGSVTYGYTF,TGTGCCAGCAGTGGTTCAGTTACATATGGCTACACCTTC
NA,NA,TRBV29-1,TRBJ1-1,CSVRQANTEAFF,TGCAGCGTTAGACAGGCGAACACTGAAGCTTTCTTT
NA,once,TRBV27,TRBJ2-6,CATRPSSGANVLTF,TGTGCCACGCGACCGAGCTCTGGGGCCAACGTCCTGACTTTC